This T cell receptor (beta chain) was identified during a study of cytomegalovirus exposure and HLA in healthy donors. Healthy bone marrow donors made up the cohort. Study results and limitations: Sequences of the TCR beta chain were said to predict the HLA-A and HLA-B alleles of most subjects accurately. Differences between HLA loci emerged in a later analysis of TCR association rates, with DRB1 most and HLA-C fewest.

Notes on this clone: Its target is not known.

Germline lookup yields CDR1 SGHTA and CDR2 FQGNSA. CDR3 length: 16 residues. Trimming removed 6 bases from V and 0 bases from J; junction bases left unmatched: 7. A multiplex PCR was run with 60 Vbeta primers and 13 Jbeta primers. Only in-frame clones appear in the TCRdb table, and some are missing; sequencing was by immunoSEQ multiplex PCR. The data hold about 120,000 clones, with approximately 80% observed a single time. Sequencing was done on a sample of PBMCs. The origin of this receptor is a woman aged 35 to 49 in good health and CMV-seropositive. The V gene is TRBV7-2, the J gene TRBJ2-2, with TRBD1 matching over 7 bases. The CDR3, as DNA: TGTGCCAGCAGTTTCAGGGGGACAGCGAACACCGGGGAGCTGTTTTTT. This gives the protein CASSFRGTANTGELFF.